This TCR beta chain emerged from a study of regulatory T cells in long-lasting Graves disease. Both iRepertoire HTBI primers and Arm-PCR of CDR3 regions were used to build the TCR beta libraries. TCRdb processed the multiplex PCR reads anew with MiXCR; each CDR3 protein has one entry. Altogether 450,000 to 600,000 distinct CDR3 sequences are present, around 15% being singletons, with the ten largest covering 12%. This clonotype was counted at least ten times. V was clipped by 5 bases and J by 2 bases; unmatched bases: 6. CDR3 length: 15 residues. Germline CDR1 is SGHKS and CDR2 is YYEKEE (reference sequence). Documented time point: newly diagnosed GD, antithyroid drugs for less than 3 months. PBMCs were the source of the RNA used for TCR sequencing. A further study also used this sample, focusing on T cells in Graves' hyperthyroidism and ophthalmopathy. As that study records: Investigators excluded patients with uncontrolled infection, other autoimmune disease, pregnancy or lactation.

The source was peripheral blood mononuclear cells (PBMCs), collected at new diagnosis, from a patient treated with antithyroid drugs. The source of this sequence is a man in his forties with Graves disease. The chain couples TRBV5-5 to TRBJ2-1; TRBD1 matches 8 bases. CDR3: CASRLDRVPYNEQFF. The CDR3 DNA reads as TGTGCCAGCAGACTGGACAGGGTGCCCTACAATGAGCAGTTCTTC.